Listed here are 2 T cell receptor beta chains from one sample, sequenced in a study of shared clonotypes between healthy human individuals. The protocol was immunoSEQ multiplex PCR, while the TCRdb copy is restricted to in-frame clones and leaves out a portion. The data hold over 2 million clones, with roughly 94% observed a single time. Input material: naive CD4+ T cells sorted from blood. Subset indicated: CD45RA+ positively selected. The source of these receptors is a man younger than 30 in good health.

The sample holds one count of this clone. V gene TRBV6-5 combines with J gene TRBJ2-2; the D is unclear. Germline values: CDR1 MNHEY, CDR2 SVGAGI. There are 14 residues in the CDR3. V was cut by 3 bases and J by 5 bases, with 10 bases left in between. CDR3 sequence (DNA): TGTGCCAGCAGTTATGGGGTAGTGACCGGGGAGCTGTTTTTT. It encodes CASSYGVVTGELFF.

This chain uses TRBV5-1 with TRBJ2-1, with D tentatively TRBD1 (6 bases). V gave up 1 base and J gave up 2 bases, with 10 bases separating them. CDR1 SGHRS and CDR2 YFSETQ come from the germline V gene. The CDR3 consists of 15 residues. CDR3 DNA sequence: TGCGCCAGCAGCTTGTGGGCAGGGGCCTACAATGAGCAGTTCTTC. This codes for CASSLWAGAYNEQFF.